This entry lists 3 T cell receptor beta chains sequenced from one sample in a study of cytomegalovirus exposure and HLA in healthy donors. Assay used: immunoSEQ multiplex PCR; TCRdb lists only in-frame clones, some missing. Of 100,000 or so clones in the sample, around 84% were seen once. Input material: PBMCs. All receptors come from a man younger than 30 in good health and CMV-seropositive.

Comments on this clone: The same CDR3 arises from other DNA sequences in this sample as well. The chain is built from TRBV29-1 and TRBJ2-5, with D hard to call. V lost 4 bases to trimming and J lost 2 bases, with 11 bases between them. CDR1 SQVTM and CDR2 ANQGSEA come from the germline V gene. The CDR3 is 13 amino acids. This CDR3 is CSVGGRLQETQYF. For the CDR3, the DNA is TGCAGCGTTGGAGGCCGCCTTCAAGAGACCCAGTACTTC.

The V call is TRBV13, the J call TRBJ2-1, with 13 bases that match TRBD2. V lost 5 bases and J lost 0; bases outside the gene matches: 7. This CDR3 is 18 amino acids long. Per germline, CDR1 PRHDT and CDR2 FYEKMQ (reference sequence). The CDR3 nucleotides are TGTGCCAGCAGCGCTCCGGGACTAGCGGGGAACTCCTACAATGAGCAGTTCTTC. Encoded protein: CASSAPGLAGNSYNEQFF.

The V gene is TRBV4-1, the J gene TRBJ1-3, with 10 bases matching TRBD1. Germline-derived CDR1 and CDR2 are MGHRA and YSYEKL. Trimming at V came to 5 bases and at J to 3 bases, leaving 7 bases not matched to a gene. This CDR3 comprises 16 residues. CDR3 sequence: CASSFRQGADGNTIYF. CDR3 coding DNA: TGCGCCAGCAGCTTCCGACAGGGGGCTGATGGAAACACCATATATTTT.